The 10 T cell receptor beta chains listed next were all sequenced from one sample in a study of circulating tumor DNA in untreated peripheral T-cell lymphoma. Assay used: immunoSEQ multiplex PCR; TCRdb lists only in-frame clones, some missing. The sample lists around 1,300 clones, over 65% seen once, with approximately 65% in the top ten. Sequencing was done on a sample of tumor tissue. These receptors were obtained from a human donor with peripheral T-cell lymphoma.

This sequence joins TRBV7-6 and TRBJ1-2, with D perhaps matching TRBD1 (6 bases). V dropped 2 bases and J dropped 10 bases, with 17 bases sitting between them. The CDR3 extends over 14 amino acids. Germline CDR1 reads SGHVS; CDR2 reads FNYEAQ. CDR3 nucleotide sequence: TGTGCCAGCAGCTTATCACAGGGAGCATTAACCTACACCTTC. Protein: CASSLSQGALTYTF. Together with reference TRBV7-6 and TRBJ1-2, the CDR3 gives the full variable domain: GAGVSQSPRYKVTKRGQDVALRCDPISGHVSLYWYRQALGQGPEFLTYFNYEAQQDKSGLPNDRFSAERPEGSISTLTIQRTEQRDSAMYRCASSLSQGALTYTFGSGTRLTVV.

This clone was found a few times. The chain combines TRBV10-2 with TRBJ1-5, with D possibly matching TRBD1 (5 bases). This CDR3 spans 14 amino acids. V was pared by 5 bases and J by 6 bases, with 14 bases between. Germline V gene lookup returns CDR1 WSHSY and CDR2 SAAADI. CDR3 region: CASSSAGGGQPQHF. In DNA, the CDR3 is TGCGCCAGCAGTTCCGCGGGGGGAGGTCAGCCCCAGCATTTT.

The chain recombines TRBV30 with TRBJ1-2, with D hard to call. V gave up 0 bases and J gave up 8 bases, with 13 bases separating them. From germline, CDR1 is GTSNPN and CDR2 SVGIG (reference sequence). CDR3 size: 13 residues. CDR3 sequence (DNA): TGTGCCTGGAGTGTACGGCCGGGCGAAGGCTACACCTTC. Translated: CAWSVRPGEGYTF.

This chain connects TRBV19 to TRBJ2-7, with 9 bases aligning to TRBD2. From germline, CDR1 is LNHDA and CDR2 SQIVND (reference sequence). V lost 5 bases, J lost 1 base, and 6 bases stayed unmatched. The CDR3 sequence is 15 residues long. The DNA for the CDR3 is TGTGCCAGTAGTGTCAGACTAGCGGAATCCTACGAGCAGTACTTC. It is translated as CASSVRLAESYEQYF.

The CDR3 coding sequence is TGTGCCAGCAGTTGGGGGGGAACGAATCAGCCCCAGCATTTT. Residues: CASSWGGTNQPQHF. The rearrangement uses TRBV6-8 and TRBJ1-5, with D perhaps TRBD1 (5 bases). V lost 4 bases and J 4 bases, leaving 11 bases between the germline ends. This CDR3 contains 14 residues. Per germline, CDR1 MNHGY and CDR2 SAAAGT.

The rearrangement uses TRBV5-1 and TRBJ1-2; possibly TRBD1 for D (6 bases). The V end was cut by 2 bases, the J end by 6 bases, with 14 bases between. CDR3 length equals 14 residues. Germline CDR1 reads SGHRS; CDR2 reads YFSETQ. This chain's CDR3 is CASSLATGGDGYTF. The DNA for the CDR3 is TGCGCCAGCAGCTTAGCGACAGGCGGGGATGGCTACACCTTC.

This clone was detected only a few times. This chain links TRBV11-3 with TRBJ2-1; D tentatively reads TRBD1 or TRBD2 (5 bases each). Germline values: CDR1 SGHNT, CDR2 YENEEA. Between the trimmed V and J ends, which lost 5 bases and 9 bases, there was a span of 26 bases. The CDR3 runs to 17 residues. The CDR3 region has the DNA TGTGCCAGCAGCCAATCACCTCGCGGATTAGCTGGGGGTGAGCAGTTCTTC. Amino acids: CASSQSPRGLAGGEQFF.

The chain is built from TRBV19 and TRBJ2-1; D ambiguous. The CDR3 contains 12 residues. Trimming stripped 0 bases from V and 7 bases from J, with 4 bases between. Germline lookup yields CDR1 LNHDA and CDR2 SQIVND (reference sequence). CDR3 sequence reads: CASSIDQNEQFF. In DNA form, the CDR3 reads TGTGCCAGTAGTATAGATCAGAATGAGCAGTTCTTC.

This clone was picked up one time. The rearrangement links TRBV5-1 to TRBJ2-5; D may be TRBD1 or TRBD2 (5 bases each). Trimming took off 0 bases at V and 1 base at J, with 16 bases between the two ends. Germline V gene lookup returns CDR1 SGHRS and CDR2 YFSETQ. The CDR3 contains 17 residues. In DNA form, the CDR3 reads TGCGCCAGCAGCTTGGGGGTACAGGCCCGGGGCCAAGAGACCCAGTACTTC. This sequence encodes CASSLGVQARGQETQYF.

The chain joins TRBV10-2 to TRBJ1-4; possibly TRBD1 for D (6 bases). The CDR3 has 15 residues. Trimming took off 9 bases at V and 5 bases at J, with 19 bases between the two ends. The germline V gene has CDR1 WSHSY and CDR2 SAAADI. The CDR3 protein is CASSPGQLLNEKLFF. DNA of the CDR3: TGCGCCAGTAGCCCCGGACAGCTCCTAAATGAAAAACTGTTTTTT.